A single sample gave rise to the 8 T cell receptor beta chains below, sequenced in a study of T cells in Graves' hyperthyroidism and ophthalmopathy. The TCR beta CDR3 regions underwent amplification using RNA transcripts as the source. HTBI primers were the set used in a first-round RT-PCR of the TCR CDR3. TCRdb re-called the multiplex PCR reads through MiXCR, storing one row per CDR3 protein. The sample holds approximately 610,000 distinct CDR3 sequences, over 12% seen once. Sequencing used blood. These receptor sequences come from a woman aged 40 to 50 with Graves' ophthalmopathy.

CDR3 in DNA: TGTGCCAGCAGCCTGAAAACAGGGGTCCACGAGCAGTACTTC. As protein: CASSLKTGVHEQYF. The rearrangement joins TRBV3-1 to TRBJ2-7, with 7 bases fitting TRBD1. The V and J ends lost 4 bases and 5 bases, in that order; junction bases with no gene match: 8. The CDR3 contains 14 residues. Per the germline V gene, CDR1 is LGHDT and CDR2 is YNNKEL (reference sequence).

In this sample, this clonotype turned up many times. The genes are TRBV19 and TRBJ2-5; either TRBD1 or TRBD2 may fit D (6 bases each). This CDR3 region has 15 residues. CDR1 LNHDA and CDR2 SQIVND come from the germline V gene (reference sequence). V was trimmed by 5 bases and J by 5 bases, leaving 18 bases between them. The CDR3, as DNA: TGTGCCAGTAGTGTACAGGGCCCAGGAGGGGAGACCCAGTACTTC. Translation gives CASSVQGPGGETQYF.

This clonotype came up many times. This chain connects TRBV7-2 to TRBJ2-5, with a weak D call TRBD1 (6 bases). The germline gives CDR1 SGHTA, CDR2 FQGNSA. The CDR3 extends over 15 amino acids. The ends were cut back, 1 base at V and 4 bases at J, with 13 bases in the middle. The CDR3 region has the DNA TGTGCCAGCAGCTTAGGAGGGGGAACCGGAGAGACCCAGTACTTC. Protein sequence: CASSLGGGTGETQYF.

Many counts were recorded for this clonotype. The V and J genes are TRBV20-1 and TRBJ2-7; the D gene is possibly TRBD2 (6 bases). V lost 3 bases and J lost 0, with 12 bases in between. The CDR3 runs 14 residues. Per germline, CDR1 DFQATT and CDR2 SNEGSKA (reference sequence). CDR3 loop: CSASGGAHSYEQYF. The CDR3 DNA reads as TGCAGTGCTAGCGGGGGTGCCCACTCCTACGAGCAGTACTTC.

This clonotype has at least ten counts. The V call is TRBV28, the J call TRBJ2-7; TRBD1 might be the D (5 bases). In germline, CDR1 is MDHEN, CDR2 SYDVKM. The CDR3 consists of 12 residues. V was clipped by 6 bases and J by 3 bases, with 9 bases between them. Here the CDR3 DNA reads TGTGCCAGCAGCCAGGGATTCTACGAGCAGTACTTC. It encodes CASSQGFYEQYF.

This clonotype occurred a few times. The CDR3 protein is CAWSVAGRETQYF. The CDR3 DNA sequence: TGTGCCTGGAGTGTGGCAGGGCGGGAGACCCAGTACTTC. This chain links TRBV30 with TRBJ2-5; TRBD1 is a possible D gene (5 bases). CDR3 length equals 13 residues. Trimming stripped 0 bases from V and 5 bases from J, with 10 bases between. Germline CDR1 GTSNPN, CDR2 SVGIG (reference sequence). Combining the CDR3 with reference TRBV30 and TRBJ2-5 gives the whole variable domain SQTIHQWPATLVQPVGSPLSLECTVEGTSNPNLYWYRQAAGRGLQLLFYSVGIGQISSEVPQNLSASRPQDRQFILSSKKLLLSDSGFYLCAWSVAGRETQYFGPGTRLLVL.

This clonotype was seen many times. The chain is built from TRBV11-2 and TRBJ2-5; D is possibly TRBD1 (6 bases). CDR3 length equals 17 residues. Trimming left V 1 base short and J 2 bases short, with 17 bases between. Germline V gene data show CDR1 as SGHAT and CDR2 as FQNNGV. DNA for the CDR3: TGTGCCAGCAGCTTAGTCGGCAGGGGCAGGCGACAAGAGACCCAGTACTTC. This translates into CASSLVGRGRRQETQYF.

This clonotype was seen repeatedly, ten times or more. The chain uses TRBV7-2 and TRBJ1-1, with unresolved D. The CDR3 is 15 amino acids. With 4 bases removed from V and 1 base from J, the gap between germline ends came to 13 bases. Germline CDR1 is SGHTA and CDR2 is FQGNSA. This CDR3 is CASSSRLARNTEAFF. CDR3 coding DNA: TGTGCCAGCAGCTCCAGGCTTGCACGGAACACTGAAGCTTTCTTT. Looking up the rest from reference TRBV7-2 and TRBJ1-1 gives the full variable domain: GAGVSQSPSNKVTEKGKDVELRCDPISGHTALYWYRQSLGQGLEFLIYFQGNSAPDKSGLPSDRFSAERTGGSVSTLTIQRTQQEDSAVYLCASSSRLARNTEAFFGQGTRLTVV.